This T cell receptor (beta chain) was retrieved from a study of cytomegalovirus exposure and HLA in healthy donors. PCR involved 60 Vbeta and 13 Jbeta primers. Clones were sequenced by immunoSEQ multiplex PCR, and TCRdb holds only the in-frame ones, with some missing. The profile shows around 150,000 clones, less than 10% of them singletons. This CDR3 is 15 amino acids long. V was pared by 5 bases and J by 1 base, with 12 bases between. In germline, CDR1 is WNHNN, CDR2 SYGVQD (reference sequence). The origin of this receptor is a male donor in good health and CMV-seronegative. This sequence joins TRBV10-1 and TRBJ2-1; TRBD2 might be the D (5 bases). Input material: PBMCs. Written as DNA, the CDR3 is TGCGCCAGCAGTACTTCACGGAGGTCCTACAATGAGCAGTTCTTC. As protein: CASSTSRRSYNEQFF.